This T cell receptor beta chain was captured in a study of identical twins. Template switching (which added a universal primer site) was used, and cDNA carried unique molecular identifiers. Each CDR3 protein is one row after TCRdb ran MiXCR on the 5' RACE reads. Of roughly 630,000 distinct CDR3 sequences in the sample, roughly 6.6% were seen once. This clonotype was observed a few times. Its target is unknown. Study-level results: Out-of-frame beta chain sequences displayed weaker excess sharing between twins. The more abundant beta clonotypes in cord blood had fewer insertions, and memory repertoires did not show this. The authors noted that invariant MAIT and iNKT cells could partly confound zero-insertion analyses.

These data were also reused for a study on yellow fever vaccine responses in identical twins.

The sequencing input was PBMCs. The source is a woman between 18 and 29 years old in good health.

This CDR3 reads CSVPEPLTSGRAVSEQYF. In nucleotides, the CDR3 is TGCAGCGTACCCGAACCATTGACTAGCGGGAGGGCGGTATCCGAGCAGTACTTC. V usage is TRBV29-1 and J usage is TRBJ2-7; 14 bases map to TRBD2. Germline CDR1 SQVTM, CDR2 ANQGSEA. This CDR3 contains 18 residues. Trimming at V came to 6 bases and at J to 6 bases, leaving 19 bases not matched to a gene.